This T cell receptor (beta chain) stems from a study of blood T cell repertoires in COVID-19. Study-wide context: COVID-19 samples collected from the United States, Italy and Spain covered acute and convalescent phases.

Original processing methods: Amplified reference gene primers provided the basis for estimating nucleated cell counts. Only in-frame clones appear in the TCRdb table, and some are missing; sequencing was by immunoSEQ multiplex PCR. The V and J calls and clone size come from that table; D and trimming were worked out from the DNA. This repertoire shows about 190,000 clones, 90% found once; its top ten account for about 0.66%. The sequenced sample was peripheral blood. This receptor was identified in a man aged 50 or older with acute or convalescent COVID-19.

The CDR3 bases are TGTGCCAGCAGCTTTGACAGGGCGAATTCACCCCTCCACTTT. Its translation: CASSFDRANSPLHF. V usage is TRBV7-9 and J usage is TRBJ1-6; 7 nucleotides align to TRBD1. The CDR3 covers 14 residues. The germline CDR1 and CDR2 sequences are SEHNR and FQNEAQ (reference sequence). With V trimmed by 3 bases and J by 7 bases, 3 bases remained unmatched.